The 31 T cell receptor beta chains listed next were all sequenced from one sample in a study of technical replicates of blood from several donors. Sequenced by immunoSEQ multiplex PCR; TCRdb stores in-frame clones only, minus some. The sample holds more than 90,000 clones, 85% to 95% seen once. Sequenced material: T cells isolated from PBMCs. Source of these receptors: a human donor in good health.

The rearrangement joins TRBV29-1 to TRBJ2-7; maybe TRBD1 (5 bases). The CDR3 is 13 residues long. Germline CDR1 is SQVTM and CDR2 is ANQGSEA. Trimming took off 2 bases at V and 2 bases at J, with 10 bases between the two ends. Written as DNA, the CDR3 is TGCAGCGTTGAAAGTTCAGGGACCTACGAGCAGTACTTC. Translating gives CSVESSGTYEQYF.

The rearrangement uses TRBV5-6 and TRBJ2-7, with TRBD1 as a possible D gene (6 bases). Trimming removed 2 bases at V and 7 bases at J, with 7 bases between. Germline V lookup: CDR1 SGHDT, CDR2 YYEEEE. The CDR3 consists of 11 residues. The CDR3 DNA follows: TGTGCCAGCAGCTTCACAGGGGAGCAGTACTTC. Amino acid sequence: CASSFTGEQYF. The whole variable domain, filled in from reference TRBV5-6 and TRBJ2-7, reads DAGVTQSPTHLIKTRGQQVTLRCSPKSGHDTVSWYQQALGQGPQFIFQYYEEEERQRGNFPDRFSGHQFPNYSSELNVNALLLGDSALYLCASSFTGEQYFGPGTRLTVT.

In DNA, the CDR3 is TGTGCCAGCAATAACCCACAGGGGGCCATGAGCTATGGCTACACCTTC. Protein product: CASNNPQGAMSYGYTF. This chain joins TRBV11-2 and TRBJ1-2, with 9 bases lining up with TRBD1. The CDR3 runs 16 residues. V trimming: 7 bases; J trimming: 4 bases; junction bases outside the gene matches: 13. Germline V gene data show CDR1 as SGHAT and CDR2 as FQNNGV.

V and J are TRBV7-2 and TRBJ1-5; a possible D gene is TRBD1 (5 bases). Germline V gene lookup returns CDR1 SGHTA and CDR2 FQGNSA. V lost 4 bases, J lost 7 bases, and 14 bases lay in between. The CDR3 runs to 14 residues. CDR3 loop: CASSSRVDDQPQHF. DNA for the CDR3: TGTGCCAGCAGCTCCAGGGTAGACGACCAGCCCCAGCATTTT.

The DNA of the CDR3 is TGTGCCAGCAGCGTAGGTATGGGAGGCTACGAGCAGTACTTC. Translated, it gives CASSVGMGGYEQYF. The rearrangement joins TRBV9 to TRBJ2-7, with a possible D match to TRBD2 (6 bases). Germline CDR1 is SGDLS and CDR2 is YYNGEE. V was shortened by 0 bases and J by 3 bases, with 10 bases between the two germline ends. The CDR3 sequence is 14 residues long.

This chain joins TRBV7-6 and TRBJ1-1; TRBD1 matches at 7 bases. This CDR3 comprises 15 residues. Germline V lookup: CDR1 SGHVS, CDR2 FNYEAQ. V gave up 5 bases and J gave up 2 bases; unmatched junction bases: 8. CDR3 nucleotides: TGTGCCAGCAGCCACCCTCAGGGGGTAAACACTGAAGCTTTCTTT. Translated: CASSHPQGVNTEAFF. The whole variable domain, filled in from reference TRBV7-6 and TRBJ1-1, reads GAGVSQSPRYKVTKRGQDVALRCDPISGHVSLYWYRQALGQGPEFLTYFNYEAQQDKSGLPNDRFSAERPEGSISTLTIQRTEQRDSAMYRCASSHPQGVNTEAFFGQGTRLTVV.

The V and J genes are TRBV6-5 and TRBJ1-1, with D possibly matching TRBD1 (5 bases). V gave up 7 bases and J gave up 8 bases, with 11 bases separating them. This CDR3 is built from 11 residues. Germline V lookup: CDR1 MNHEY, CDR2 SVGAGI. The CDR3 sequence is CASNMGREAFF. In DNA form, the CDR3 reads TGTGCCAGCAATATGGGGCGAGAAGCTTTCTTT.

The chain has TRBV14 and TRBJ2-6, with D maybe TRBD1 (5 bases). The ends were cut back, 4 bases at V and 2 bases at J, with 12 bases in the middle. Germline-derived CDR1 and CDR2 are SGHDN and FVKESK. This CDR3 has 16 amino acids. The CDR3: CASSRPGFTGANVLTF. CDR3 nucleotide sequence: TGTGCCAGCAGCCGTCCAGGGTTTACTGGGGCCAACGTCCTGACTTTC.

The rearrangement joins TRBV4-1 to TRBJ2-7; TRBD2 matches at 11 bases. Germline lookup yields CDR1 MGHRA and CDR2 YSYEKL. V lost 2 bases, J lost 5 bases, and 8 bases stayed unmatched. The CDR3 sequence is 16 residues long. The CDR3 DNA sequence: TGCGCCAGCAGCCAACCCACTAGCGGGAGTAACAACGAGCAGTACTTC. Protein sequence: CASSQPTSGSNNEQYF.

The gene calls are TRBV6-1 and TRBJ1-4, with D possibly matching TRBD1 (6 bases). V lost 4 bases and J 8 bases, leaving 14 bases between the germline ends. This CDR3 region has 14 residues. Germline V gene lookup returns CDR1 MNHNS and CDR2 SASEGT. As DNA, the CDR3 is TGTGCCAGCAGTGCCACAGGGTCGGGAGAAAAACTGTTTTTT. Protein: CASSATGSGEKLFF.

The chain employs TRBV19 and TRBJ2-7, with 13 bases lining up with TRBD2. Trimming cost V 1 base and J 3 bases; bases outside gene matches: 18. CDR1 is LNHDA and CDR2 is SQIVND in the germline V gene (reference sequence). This CDR3 is 21 amino acids long. The DNA for the CDR3 is TGTGCCAGTAGTATAGTTCTGAACACACCGGGACTAGCGGGAAGTGGCTACGAGCAGTACTTC. Translating it yields CASSIVLNTPGLAGSGYEQYF.

The chain links TRBV28 to TRBJ2-2; TRBD1 agrees at 8 bases. Per germline, CDR1 MDHEN and CDR2 SYDVKM. The V gene end was trimmed by 6 bases and the J gene end by 3 bases; junction bases not matched to a gene: 9. The CDR3 has 16 amino acids. CDR3 in amino acids: CASSPGQGWDTGELFF. DNA of the CDR3: TGTGCCAGCAGCCCCGGACAGGGTTGGGACACCGGGGAGCTGTTTTTT.

The chain couples TRBV5-6 to TRBJ2-1, with 10 positions matching TRBD2. The CDR3 runs 16 residues. Germline CDR1 and CDR2: SGHDT and YYEEEE. V lost 4 bases, J lost 4 bases, and 8 bases stayed unmatched. The CDR3 sequence is CASSVAVAGGYNEQFF. DNA of the CDR3: TGTGCCAGCAGCGTGGCAGTAGCGGGAGGTTACAATGAGCAGTTCTTC.

In this sample, this clone turned up once. The chain joins TRBV11-1 to TRBJ2-7; D might be TRBD1 (7 bases). The CDR3 has 15 amino acids. Germline CDR1 and CDR2: SGHAT and FQDESV (reference sequence). The ends were cut back, 3 bases at V and 2 bases at J, with 14 bases in the middle. CDR3: CASSLEGAWPYEQYF. CDR3 DNA sequence: TGTGCCAGCAGCTTGGAGGGGGCTTGGCCCTACGAGCAGTACTTC. The full variable domain, completed using reference TRBV11-1 and TRBJ2-7, is EAEVAQSPRYKITEKSQAVAFWCDPISGHATLYWYRQILGQGPELLVQFQDESVVDDSQLPKDRFSAERLKGVDSTLKIQPAELGDSAMYLCASSLEGAWPYEQYFGPGTRLTVT.

The CDR3 region has the DNA TGTGCCAGCGGAAAAGAAGGGGGGGGCGGAGAGACCCAGTACTTC. This sequence encodes CASGKEGGGGETQYF. The chain recombines TRBV9 with TRBJ2-5; the D gene is possibly TRBD2 (7 bases). The CDR3 consists of 15 residues. V was pared by 7 bases and J by 4 bases, with 20 bases between. The germline V gene has CDR1 SGDLS and CDR2 YYNGEE. Together with reference TRBV9 and TRBJ2-5, the CDR3 gives the full variable domain: DSGVTQTPKHLITATGQRVTLRCSPRSGDLSVYWYQQSLDQGLQFLIQYYNGEERAKGNILERFSAQQFPDLHSELNLSSLELGDSALYFCASGKEGGGGETQYFGPGTRLLVL.

The chain combines TRBV29-1 with TRBJ2-1, with D tentatively TRBD1 (7 bases). V gave up 7 bases and J gave up 9 bases, with 22 bases separating them. Germline V CDR1 and CDR2: SQVTM, ANQGSEA. The CDR3 is made up of 14 amino acids. CDR3 DNA: TGCAGCGCCTCCGGGGGAACAGGGGCCGCTGAGCAGTTCTTC. Translation: CSASGGTGAAEQFF.

CDR3 DNA: TGCAGCGTTGAAGATCCCCTTACAGGGACGAATGGCTACACCTTC. It is translated as CSVEDPLTGTNGYTF. The chain joins TRBV29-1 to TRBJ1-2; a possible D gene is TRBD1 (6 bases). The CDR3 sequence is 15 residues long. V was shortened by 0 bases and J by 6 bases, with 17 bases between the two germline ends. Germline assignment: CDR1 SQVTM and CDR2 ANQGSEA.

The chain is built from TRBV5-1 and TRBJ2-7, with TRBD2 matching over 8 bases. The CDR3 has 15 residues. The germline V gene encodes CDR1 SGHRS and CDR2 YFSETQ. With 7 bases clipped from V and 6 bases from J, the junction kept 15 bases outside the gene matches. The DNA of the CDR3 is TGCGCCAGCTCCAGGGCAGCGGGAGAGGGGGGCGAGCAGTACTTC. Protein: CASSRAAGEGGEQYF.

The V gene is TRBV19, the J gene TRBJ1-2; TRBD1 might be the D (6 bases). Trimming removed 8 bases at V and 7 bases at J, with 11 bases between. Germline lookup yields CDR1 LNHDA and CDR2 SQIVND (reference sequence). This CDR3 region has 11 residues. The DNA for the CDR3 is TGTGCCAGTGGAGCGGGGGCTGGCTACACCTTC. The encoded protein is CASGAGAGYTF.

The genes are TRBV9 and TRBJ2-5; no clear D. Germline V lookup: CDR1 SGDLS, CDR2 YYNGEE. The ends were cut back, 1 base at V and 0 bases at J, with 4 bases in the middle. The CDR3 has 13 residues. DNA of the CDR3: TGTGCCAGCAGCGTAACGGACCAAGAGACCCAGTACTTC. Its translation: CASSVTDQETQYF.

The chain combines TRBV2 with TRBJ2-3; D is unresolved. V was shortened by 6 bases and J by 0 bases, with 7 bases between the two germline ends. This CDR3 has 13 amino acids. Germline V lookup: CDR1 SNHLY, CDR2 FYNNEI. CDR3 sequence: CASRRPSTDTQYF. The CDR3 DNA is TGTGCCAGCAGGAGGCCGAGCACAGATACGCAGTATTTT.

The chain recombines TRBV10-3 with TRBJ2-7; D might be TRBD2 (6 bases). Germline assignment: CDR1 ENHRY and CDR2 SYGVKD. This CDR3 spans 14 amino acids. The V and J ends lost 9 bases and 0 bases respectively, with 15 bases between them. This CDR3 is CAIGVSSVSYEQYF. CDR3 coding DNA: TGTGCCATAGGGGTTTCTAGCGTCTCCTACGAGCAGTACTTC.

V gene TRBV2 combines with J gene TRBJ1-1; D uncertain. V was clipped by 7 bases and J by 4 bases, with 13 bases between them. The CDR3 loop spans 13 amino acids. CDR1 SNHLY and CDR2 FYNNEI come from the germline V gene. The CDR3 protein is CASMLEPGTEAFF. The CDR3 DNA is TGTGCCAGCATGCTAGAACCGGGCACTGAAGCTTTCTTT. The entire variable domain, with the rest obtained from reference TRBV2 and TRBJ1-1, is as follows: EPEVTQTPSHQVTQMGQEVILRCVPISNHLYFYWYRQILGQKVEFLVSFYNNEISEKSEIFDDQFSVERPDGSNFTLKIRSTKLEDSAMYFCASMLEPGTEAFFGQGTRLTVV.

V and J are TRBV6-1 and TRBJ2-1; weak D call: TRBD2 (5 bases). Germline CDR1 reads MNHNS; CDR2 reads SASEGT. V dropped 8 bases and J dropped 7 bases, with 15 bases sitting between them. This CDR3 has 13 amino acids. CDR3 in DNA: TGTGCCAGCGGTTTACTGGGAGCGAATGAGCAGTTCTTC. This codes for CASGLLGANEQFF.

J is TRBJ2-1 and V is TRBV29-1; 10 nucleotides line up with TRBD2. Germline V lookup: CDR1 SQVTM, CDR2 ANQGSEA. This CDR3 is 14 amino acids long. V lost 6 bases to trimming and J lost 9 bases; unmatched junction nucleotides: 11. CDR3 DNA: TGCAGCGTCCTCGGGCTAGCGGGAGCTAGTGAGCAGTTCTTC. It encodes CSVLGLAGASEQFF.

The chain is built from TRBV9 and TRBJ2-7; D unresolved. This CDR3 spans 14 amino acids. Trimming took 0 bases from V and 1 from J, leaving 8 bases between them. The germline gives CDR1 SGDLS, CDR2 YYNGEE. CDR3 region: CASSVGASSYEQYF. For the CDR3, the DNA is TGTGCCAGCAGCGTAGGCGCCTCGTCCTACGAGCAGTACTTC. Based on the CDR3 plus reference TRBV9 and TRBJ2-7, the full variable domain is DSGVTQTPKHLITATGQRVTLRCSPRSGDLSVYWYQQSLDQGLQFLIQYYNGEERAKGNILERFSAQQFPDLHSELNLSSLELGDSALYFCASSVGASSYEQYFGPGTRLTVT.

This clone has more than one count but fewer than ten. The chain recombines TRBV30 with TRBJ1-1; 7 nucleotides line up with TRBD1. This CDR3 region has 13 residues. V lost 5 bases, J lost 1 base, and 4 bases stayed unmatched. Germline V CDR1 and CDR2: GTSNPN, SVGIG (reference sequence). The CDR3 spells CAWWGQRNTEAFF. The CDR3 region has the DNA TGTGCCTGGTGGGGACAGAGGAACACTGAAGCTTTCTTT.

This clone was seen only once. The chain employs TRBV4-3 and TRBJ1-2; D ambiguous. Germline CDR1 and CDR2: LGHNA and YSLEER. The germline V and J ends were trimmed by 4 bases and 0 bases, with 9 bases remaining between them. This CDR3 has 14 residues. DNA of the CDR3: TGCGCCAGCAGCCCTAATTTTTCTAACTATGGCTACACCTTC. It encodes CASSPNFSNYGYTF.

The chain recombines TRBV7-9 with TRBJ1-1; D is perhaps TRBD1 (5 bases). Deletions cut 2 bases from V and 4 bases from J, with 8 bases between. The CDR3 length is 13 residues. The germline V gene encodes CDR1 SEHNR and CDR2 FQNEAQ (reference sequence). This chain's CDR3 is CASSLTGTTEAFF. In nucleotides, the CDR3 is TGTGCCAGCAGCTTAACAGGTACCACTGAAGCTTTCTTT.

The chain combines TRBV5-1 with TRBJ2-3, with 9 bases lining up with TRBD1. V dropped 0 bases and J dropped 3; count of bases not matched to a gene: 5. CDR3 length: 16 amino acids. Germline CDR1 and CDR2: SGHRS and YFSETQ. In nucleotides, the CDR3 is TGCGCCAGCAGCTTGGTCCCCGGACAGGGGACAGATACGCAGTATTTT. Residues: CASSLVPGQGTDTQYF.

J is TRBJ1-3 and V is TRBV10-3; D perhaps matches TRBD1 (5 bases). The CDR3 totals 17 residues. Trimming removed 0 bases from V and 2 bases from J, with 14 bases in between. Germline CDR1 and CDR2: ENHRY and SYGVKD. The CDR3 region has the DNA TGTGCCATCAGTGAGTCTTCAAGGGGAATAACTGGAAACACCATATATTTT. It yields the protein CAISESSRGITGNTIYF.